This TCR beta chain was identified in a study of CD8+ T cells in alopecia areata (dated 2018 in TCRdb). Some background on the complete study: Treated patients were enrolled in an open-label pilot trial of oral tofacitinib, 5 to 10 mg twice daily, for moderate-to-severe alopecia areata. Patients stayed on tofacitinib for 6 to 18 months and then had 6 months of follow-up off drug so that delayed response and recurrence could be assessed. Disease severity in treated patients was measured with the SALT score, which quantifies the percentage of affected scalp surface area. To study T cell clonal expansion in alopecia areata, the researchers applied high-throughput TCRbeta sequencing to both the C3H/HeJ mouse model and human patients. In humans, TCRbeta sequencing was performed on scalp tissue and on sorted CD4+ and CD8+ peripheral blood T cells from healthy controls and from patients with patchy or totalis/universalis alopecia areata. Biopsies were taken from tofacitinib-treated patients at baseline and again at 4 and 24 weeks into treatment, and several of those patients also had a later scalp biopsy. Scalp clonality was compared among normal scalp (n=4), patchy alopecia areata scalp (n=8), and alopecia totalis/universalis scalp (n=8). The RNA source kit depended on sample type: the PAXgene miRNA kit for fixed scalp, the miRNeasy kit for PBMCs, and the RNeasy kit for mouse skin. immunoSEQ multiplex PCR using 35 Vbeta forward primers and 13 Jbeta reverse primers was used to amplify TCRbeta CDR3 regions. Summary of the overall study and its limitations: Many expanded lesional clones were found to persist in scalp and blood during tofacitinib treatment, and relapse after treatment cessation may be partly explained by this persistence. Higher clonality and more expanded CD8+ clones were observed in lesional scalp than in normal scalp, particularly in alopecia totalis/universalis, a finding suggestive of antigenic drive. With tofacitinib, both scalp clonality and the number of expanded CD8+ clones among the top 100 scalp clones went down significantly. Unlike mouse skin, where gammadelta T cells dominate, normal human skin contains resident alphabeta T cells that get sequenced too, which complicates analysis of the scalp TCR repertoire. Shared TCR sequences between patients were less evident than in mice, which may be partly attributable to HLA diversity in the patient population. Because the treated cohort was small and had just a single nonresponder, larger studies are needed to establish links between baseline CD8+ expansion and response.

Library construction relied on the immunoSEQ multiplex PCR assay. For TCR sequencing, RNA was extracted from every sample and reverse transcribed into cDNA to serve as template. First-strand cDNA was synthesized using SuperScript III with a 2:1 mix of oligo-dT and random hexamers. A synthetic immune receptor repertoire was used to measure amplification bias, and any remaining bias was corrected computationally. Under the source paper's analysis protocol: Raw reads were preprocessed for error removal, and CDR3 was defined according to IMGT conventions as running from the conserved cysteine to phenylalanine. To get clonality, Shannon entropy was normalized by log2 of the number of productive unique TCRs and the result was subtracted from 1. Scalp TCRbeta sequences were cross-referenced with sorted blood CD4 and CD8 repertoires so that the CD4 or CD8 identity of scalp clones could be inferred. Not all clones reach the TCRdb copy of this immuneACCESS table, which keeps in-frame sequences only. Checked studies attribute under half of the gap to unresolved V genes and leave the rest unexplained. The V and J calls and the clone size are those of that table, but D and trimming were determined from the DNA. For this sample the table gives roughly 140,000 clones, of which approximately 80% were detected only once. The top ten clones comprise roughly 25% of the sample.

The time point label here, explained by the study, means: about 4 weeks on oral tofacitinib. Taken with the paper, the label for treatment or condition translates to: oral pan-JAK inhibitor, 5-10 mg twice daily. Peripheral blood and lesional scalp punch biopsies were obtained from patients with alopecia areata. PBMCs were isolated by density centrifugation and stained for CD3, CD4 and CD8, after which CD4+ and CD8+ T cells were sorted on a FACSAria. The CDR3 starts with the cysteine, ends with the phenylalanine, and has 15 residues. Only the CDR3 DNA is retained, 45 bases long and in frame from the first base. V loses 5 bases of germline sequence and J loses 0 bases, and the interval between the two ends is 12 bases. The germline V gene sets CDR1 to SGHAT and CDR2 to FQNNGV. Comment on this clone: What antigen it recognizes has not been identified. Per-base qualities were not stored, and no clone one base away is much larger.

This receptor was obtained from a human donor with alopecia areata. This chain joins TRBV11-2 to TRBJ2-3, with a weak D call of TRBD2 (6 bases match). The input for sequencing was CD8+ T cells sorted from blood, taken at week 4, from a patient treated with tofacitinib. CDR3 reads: CASSPSVTSTDTQYF. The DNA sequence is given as TGTGCCAGCAGCCCTAGCGTAACTAGCACAGATACGCAGTATTTT.